Sequencing of this T cell receptor beta chain was carried out in a study of T-cell reconstitution after alpha-beta-depleted transplantation in children. Overall study findings and caveats: Two months or so post-transplant, alpha-beta T cells reportedly derived from several hundred expanded graft clones. Newly produced T cells mostly provided counts and TCRbeta diversity after one year, as hyperexpanded clones declined.

The germline CDR1 and CDR2 sequences are SEHNR and FQNEAQ (reference sequence). The CDR3 is 11 residues long. This clonotype showed up many times. The antigen remains undetermined. One junction end disagrees with the germline gene, perhaps due to a read error. Unique molecular identifiers were incorporated into the prepared TCRbeta library. TCRdb processed the PCR reads anew with MiXCR; each CDR3 protein has one entry. The table includes approximately 300,000 distinct CDR3 sequences, about 7.3% detected once. J is TRBJ2-7 and V is TRBV7-9, with 8 bases fitting TRBD1. This receptor was obtained from a female patient aged 2-10 years who had a stem cell transplant for Fanconi anemia, so the T cells may come from the graft donor. Sequencing was performed on peripheral blood, taken 360 days after TCRalphabeta/CD19-depleted stem cell transplant. CDR3 protein: CASGQGPLTGF. As DNA, the CDR3 is TGTGCCAGCGGACAGGGCCCCCTTACGGGCTTC.